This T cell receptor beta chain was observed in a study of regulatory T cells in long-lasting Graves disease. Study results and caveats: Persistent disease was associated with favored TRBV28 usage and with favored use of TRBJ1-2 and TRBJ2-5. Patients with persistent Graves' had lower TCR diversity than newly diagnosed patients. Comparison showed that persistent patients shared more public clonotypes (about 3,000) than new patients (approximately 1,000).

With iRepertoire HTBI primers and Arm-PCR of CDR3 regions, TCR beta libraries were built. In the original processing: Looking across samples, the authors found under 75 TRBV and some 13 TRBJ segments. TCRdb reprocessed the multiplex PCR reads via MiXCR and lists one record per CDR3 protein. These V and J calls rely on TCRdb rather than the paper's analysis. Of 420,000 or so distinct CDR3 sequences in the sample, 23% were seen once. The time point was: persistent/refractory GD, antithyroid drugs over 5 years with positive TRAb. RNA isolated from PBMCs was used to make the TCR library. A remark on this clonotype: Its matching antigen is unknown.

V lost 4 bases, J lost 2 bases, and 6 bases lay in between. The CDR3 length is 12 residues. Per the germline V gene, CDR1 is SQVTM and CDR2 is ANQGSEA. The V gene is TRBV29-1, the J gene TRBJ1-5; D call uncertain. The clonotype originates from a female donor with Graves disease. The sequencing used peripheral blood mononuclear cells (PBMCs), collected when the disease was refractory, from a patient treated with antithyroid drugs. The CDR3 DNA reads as TGCAGCGTTGCTGGGGGCAATCAGCCCCAGCATTTT. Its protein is CSVAGGNQPQHF.